The source of this TCR beta chain is a study of technical replicates of blood from a few donors. The germline CDR1 and CDR2 sequences are SGHRS and YFSETQ. CDR3 length: 16 residues. V shed 0 bases, J shed 5 bases, and the junction held 9 bases outside the gene matches. Assay used: immunoSEQ multiplex PCR; TCRdb lists only in-frame clones, some missing. The table shows 65,000 to 95,000 clones, with roughly 93% occurring only once. The specimen sequenced was T cells isolated from PBMCs. The V gene is TRBV5-1, the J gene TRBJ1-2, with 8 bases lining up with TRBD1. The TCR was taken from a human donor in good health. DNA of the CDR3: TGCGCCAGCAGCTTGGTGGGACAGGAGTGGGGATATGGCTACACCTTC. Encoded protein: CASSLVGQEWGYGYTF.